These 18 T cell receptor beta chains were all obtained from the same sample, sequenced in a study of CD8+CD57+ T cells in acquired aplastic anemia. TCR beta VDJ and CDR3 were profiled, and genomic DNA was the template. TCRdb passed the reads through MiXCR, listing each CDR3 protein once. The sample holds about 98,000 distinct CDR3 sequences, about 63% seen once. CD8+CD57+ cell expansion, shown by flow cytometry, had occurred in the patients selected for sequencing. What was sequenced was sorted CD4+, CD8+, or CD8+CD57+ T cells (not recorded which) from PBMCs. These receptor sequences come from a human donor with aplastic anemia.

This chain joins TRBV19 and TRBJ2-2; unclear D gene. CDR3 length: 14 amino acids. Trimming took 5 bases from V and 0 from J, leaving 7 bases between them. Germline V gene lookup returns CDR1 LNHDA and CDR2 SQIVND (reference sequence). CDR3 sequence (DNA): TGTGCCAGTAGTCTCCCGACGAACACCGGGGAGCTGTTTTTT. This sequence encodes CASSLPTNTGELFF.

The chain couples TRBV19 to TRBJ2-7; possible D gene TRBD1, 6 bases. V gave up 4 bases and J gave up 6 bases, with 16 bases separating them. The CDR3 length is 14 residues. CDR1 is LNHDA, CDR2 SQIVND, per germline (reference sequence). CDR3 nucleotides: TGTGCCAGTAGTACGGGACACCTACGGGGCGAGCAGTACTTC. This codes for CASSTGHLRGEQYF.

CDR3 in DNA: TGTGCCAGCAGCTTAGCAGGCGGGCAGACCGGGGAGCTGTTTTTT. This sequence encodes CASSLAGGQTGELFF. The chain combines TRBV7-6 with TRBJ2-2; tentatively, D is TRBD2 (5 bases). CDR3 length: 15 amino acids. The germline CDR1 and CDR2 sequences are SGHVS and FNYEAQ. The V end lost 0 bases, the J end lost 5 bases, and 10 bases lay between the germline ends. Full variable domain (remainder filled in from reference TRBV7-6 and TRBJ2-2): GAGVSQSPRYKVTKRGQDVALRCDPISGHVSLYWYRQALGQGPEFLTYFNYEAQQDKSGLPNDRFSAERPEGSISTLTIQRTEQRDSAMYRCASSLAGGQTGELFFGEGSRLTVL.

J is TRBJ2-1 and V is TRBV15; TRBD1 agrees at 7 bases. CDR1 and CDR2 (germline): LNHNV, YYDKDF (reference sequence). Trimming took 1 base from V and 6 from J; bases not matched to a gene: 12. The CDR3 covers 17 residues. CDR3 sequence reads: CATSRVVVGTVGNEQFF. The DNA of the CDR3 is TGTGCCACCAGCAGAGTAGTTGTGGGGACAGTCGGCAATGAGCAGTTCTTC.

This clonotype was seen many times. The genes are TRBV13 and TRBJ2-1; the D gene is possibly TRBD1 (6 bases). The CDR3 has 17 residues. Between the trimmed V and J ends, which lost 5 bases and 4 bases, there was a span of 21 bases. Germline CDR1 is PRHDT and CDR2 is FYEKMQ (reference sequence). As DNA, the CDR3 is TGTGCCAGCAGCCCCAGGGGCGTAGAGACCGTGTACAATGAGCAGTTCTTC. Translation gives CASSPRGVETVYNEQFF.

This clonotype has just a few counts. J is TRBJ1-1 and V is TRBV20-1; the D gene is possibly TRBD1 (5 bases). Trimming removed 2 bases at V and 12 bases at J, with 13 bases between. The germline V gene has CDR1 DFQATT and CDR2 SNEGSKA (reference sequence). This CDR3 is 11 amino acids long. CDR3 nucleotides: TGCAGTGCTAGACACGCGGAGGGGACTTTCTTT. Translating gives CSARHAEGTFF.

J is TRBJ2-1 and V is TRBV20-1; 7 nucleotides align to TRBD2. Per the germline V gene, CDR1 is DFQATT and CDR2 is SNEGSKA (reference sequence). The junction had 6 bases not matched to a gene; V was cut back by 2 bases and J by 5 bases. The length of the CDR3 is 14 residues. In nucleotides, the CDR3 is TGCAGTGCTAGATACAGACTAGCCGACAATGAGCAGTTCTTC. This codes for CSARYRLADNEQFF.

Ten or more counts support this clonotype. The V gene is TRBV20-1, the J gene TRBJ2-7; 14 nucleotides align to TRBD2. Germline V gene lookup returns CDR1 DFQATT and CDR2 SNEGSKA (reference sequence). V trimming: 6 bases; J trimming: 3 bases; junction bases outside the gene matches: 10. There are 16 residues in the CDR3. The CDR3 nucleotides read TGCAGTGCCTCCGGGACTAGCGGGAGACCGATCTACGAGCAGTACTTC. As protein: CSASGTSGRPIYEQYF.

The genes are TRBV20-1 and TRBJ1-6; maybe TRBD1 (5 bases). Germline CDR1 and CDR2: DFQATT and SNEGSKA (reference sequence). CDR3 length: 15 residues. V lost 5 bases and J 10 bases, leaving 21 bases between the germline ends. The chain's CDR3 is CSAGRQQGGRSPLHF. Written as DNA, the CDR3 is TGCAGTGCTGGTAGACAGCAGGGCGGAAGGTCACCCCTCCACTTT.

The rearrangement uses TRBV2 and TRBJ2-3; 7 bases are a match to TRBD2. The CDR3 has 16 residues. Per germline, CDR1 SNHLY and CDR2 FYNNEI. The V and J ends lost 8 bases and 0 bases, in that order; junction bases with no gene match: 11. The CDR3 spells CASGGGGIPSTDTQYF. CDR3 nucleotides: TGTGCCAGCGGTGGGGGGGGAATTCCTAGCACAGATACGCAGTATTTT.

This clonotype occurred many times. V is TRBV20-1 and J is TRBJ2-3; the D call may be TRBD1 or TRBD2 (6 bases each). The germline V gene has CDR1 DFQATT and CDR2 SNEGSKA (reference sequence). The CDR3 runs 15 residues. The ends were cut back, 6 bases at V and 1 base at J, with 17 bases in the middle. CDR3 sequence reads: CSATLLGGRTDTQYF. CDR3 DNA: TGCAGTGCCACCCTGTTGGGGGGCCGCACAGATACGCAGTATTTT.

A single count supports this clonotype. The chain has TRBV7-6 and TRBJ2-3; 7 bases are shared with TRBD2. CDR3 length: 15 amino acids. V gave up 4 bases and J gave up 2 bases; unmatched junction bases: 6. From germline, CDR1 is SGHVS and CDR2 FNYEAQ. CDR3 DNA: TGTGCCAGCAGCTCGACTAGCCGACACACAGATACGCAGTATTTT. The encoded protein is CASSSTSRHTDTQYF.

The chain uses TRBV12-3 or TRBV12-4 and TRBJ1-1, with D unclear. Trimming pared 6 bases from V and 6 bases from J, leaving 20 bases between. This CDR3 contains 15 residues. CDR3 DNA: TGTGCCAGCAGCTACGTCGTTAACAGTTGGGCTGAAGCTTTCTTT. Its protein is CASSYVVNSWAEAFF.

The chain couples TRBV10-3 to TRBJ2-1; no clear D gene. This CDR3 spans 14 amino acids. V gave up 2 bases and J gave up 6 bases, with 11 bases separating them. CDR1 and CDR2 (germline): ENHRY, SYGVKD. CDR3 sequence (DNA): TGTGCCATCAGTGAGGGGGATGACTCCAATGAGCAGTTCTTC. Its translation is CAISEGDDSNEQFF.

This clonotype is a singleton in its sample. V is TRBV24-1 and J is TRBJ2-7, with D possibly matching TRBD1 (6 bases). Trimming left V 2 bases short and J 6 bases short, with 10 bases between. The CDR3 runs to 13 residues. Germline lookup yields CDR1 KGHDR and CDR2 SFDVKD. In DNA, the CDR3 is TGTGCCACCAGTGATTCCCTAGGGGGCGAGCAGTACTTC. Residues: CATSDSLGGEQYF.

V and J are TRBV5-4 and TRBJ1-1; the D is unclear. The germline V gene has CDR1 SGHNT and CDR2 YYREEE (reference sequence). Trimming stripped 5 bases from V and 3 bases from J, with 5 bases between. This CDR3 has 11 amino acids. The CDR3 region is CASREDTEAFF. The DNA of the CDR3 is TGTGCCAGCAGGGAGGACACTGAAGCTTTCTTT.

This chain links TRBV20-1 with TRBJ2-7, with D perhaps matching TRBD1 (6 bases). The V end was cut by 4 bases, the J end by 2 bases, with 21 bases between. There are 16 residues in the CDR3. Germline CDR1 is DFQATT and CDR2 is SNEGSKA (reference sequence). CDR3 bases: TGCAGTGCTAAAAAGATACCGGGACACAAGGCCTACGAGCAGTACTTC. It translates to CSAKKIPGHKAYEQYF.

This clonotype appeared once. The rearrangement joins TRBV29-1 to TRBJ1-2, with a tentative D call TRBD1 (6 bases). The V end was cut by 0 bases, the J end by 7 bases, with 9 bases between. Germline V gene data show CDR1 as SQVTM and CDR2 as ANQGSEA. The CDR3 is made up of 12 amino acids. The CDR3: CSVEEGAGGYTF. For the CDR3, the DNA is TGCAGCGTTGAAGAGGGGGCGGGTGGCTACACCTTC.